This T cell receptor (beta chain) comes out of a study of CD4 T cells in relation to SARS-CoV-2 and coronaviruses. Study results and caveats: SARS-CoV-2-driven expansion was significantly weaker in crossreactive than monoreactive clones.

The protocol was immunoSEQ multiplex PCR, while the TCRdb copy is restricted to in-frame clones and leaves out a portion. The table has roughly 11,000 clones, approximately 87% seen once. Of note for this clone: The antigen remains undetermined.

This TCR was recovered from an adult with COVID-19. The source material was naive CD4+ T cells from PBMCs. Indicated subset: naive CD4+ T cells isolated by negative enrichment.

This chain's CDR3 is CASSPGLAGLQETQYF. The CDR3 coding sequence is TGTGCCAGCAGCCCGGGACTAGCGGGGCTCCAAGAGACCCAGTACTTC. The chain employs TRBV28 and TRBJ2-5; TRBD2 aligns across 13 bases. The ends lost 6 bases at V and 1 base at J; junction bases unmatched: 5. CDR1 and CDR2 (germline): MDHEN, SYDVKM. CDR3 length: 16 amino acids.